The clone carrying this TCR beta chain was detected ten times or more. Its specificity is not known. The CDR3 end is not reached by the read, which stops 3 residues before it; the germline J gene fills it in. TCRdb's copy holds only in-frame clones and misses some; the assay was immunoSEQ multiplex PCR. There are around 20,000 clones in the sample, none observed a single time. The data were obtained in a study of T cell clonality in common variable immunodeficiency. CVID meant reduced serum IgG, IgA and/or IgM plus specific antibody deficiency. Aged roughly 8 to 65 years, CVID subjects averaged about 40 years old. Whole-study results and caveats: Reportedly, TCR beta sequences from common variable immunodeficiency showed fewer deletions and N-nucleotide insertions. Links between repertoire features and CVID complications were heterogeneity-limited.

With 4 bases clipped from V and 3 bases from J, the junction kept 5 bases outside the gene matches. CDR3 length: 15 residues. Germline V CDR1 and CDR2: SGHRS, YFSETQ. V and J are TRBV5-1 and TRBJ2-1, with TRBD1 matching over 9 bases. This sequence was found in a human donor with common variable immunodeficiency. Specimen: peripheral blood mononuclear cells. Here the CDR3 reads CASSLGGQGYNEQFF. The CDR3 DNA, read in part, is TGCGCCAGCAGCCTAGGGGGACAGGGCTACAATGAG.